This TCR beta chain is from a study of cytomegalovirus exposure and HLA in healthy donors. The CDR3 runs 14 residues. Trimming removed 5 bases at V and 0 bases at J, with 9 bases between. Germline CDR1 SEHNR, CDR2 FQNEAQ (reference sequence). 60 Vbeta and 13 Jbeta primers were used in PCR. Repertoires were generated with immunoSEQ multiplex PCR, while TCRdb's copy carries only in-frame clones and drops some. The sample contains roughly 200,000 clones, 75% to 90% of which appear only once. The specimen was PBMCs. The chain carries TRBV7-9 and TRBJ2-3; a weak D match, TRBD2 (6 bases). The clonotype comes from a woman in her twenties or thirties in good health and CMV-seronegative. The CDR3 is CASSHGGSTDTQYF. CDR3 in DNA: TGTGCCAGCAGCCACGGGGGAAGCACAGATACGCAGTATTTT. The full variable domain, in which reference TRBV7-9 and TRBJ2-3 provide the parts outside the CDR3, is DTGVSQNPRHKITKRGQNVTFRCDPISEHNRLYWYRQTLGQGPEFLTYFQNEAQLEKSRLLSDRFSAERPKGSFSTLEIQRTEQGDSAMYLCASSHGGSTDTQYFGPGTRLTVL.